These 4 T cell receptor beta chains share one sample of origin, sequenced in a study of fetal regulatory T cell absence and autoimmunity. Clones were sequenced by immunoSEQ multiplex PCR, and TCRdb holds only the in-frame ones, with some missing. Counted here are 95,000 or so clones, 72% occurring once; the ten biggest clones make up roughly 2%. Material: pancreas tissue. These receptors were taken from a male donor with IPEX syndrome.

The chain combines TRBV5-1 with TRBJ2-1, with 9 bases that match TRBD2. CDR1 is SGHRS, CDR2 YFSETQ, per germline. This CDR3 contains 15 residues. Germline trimming cut 4 bases from V and 4 bases from J; bases unmatched to any gene: 6. CDR3 in amino acids: CASSVSGGPYNEQFF. The CDR3 nucleotides are TGCGCCAGCAGCGTTAGCGGGGGCCCGTACAATGAGCAGTTCTTC.

V usage is TRBV19 and J usage is TRBJ2-5, with 9 bases matching TRBD2. Per the germline V gene, CDR1 is LNHDA and CDR2 is SQIVND (reference sequence). The CDR3 sequence is 16 residues long. The junction had 8 bases not matched to a gene; V was cut back by 5 bases and J by 1 base. The CDR3 sequence is CASSFRLAEIQETQYF. The CDR3 DNA sequence: TGTGCCAGTAGTTTCCGACTAGCGGAGATCCAAGAGACCCAGTACTTC.

This chain joins TRBV29-1 and TRBJ1-1, with no clear D. Trimming removed 0 bases at V and 10 bases at J, with 15 bases between. The CDR3 length is 13 residues. CDR1 is SQVTM, CDR2 ANQGSEA, per germline. CDR3 sequence (DNA): TGCAGCGTTGAAGATCGGAGCGGGTTGGCAGCTTTCTTT. Its translation: CSVEDRSGLAAFF. The full variable domain, completed using reference TRBV29-1 and TRBJ1-1, is SAVISQKPSRDICQRGTSLTIQCQVDSQVTMMFWYRQQPGQSLTLIATANQGSEATYESGFVIDKFPISRPNLTFSTLTVSNMSPEDSSIYLCSVEDRSGLAAFFGQGTRLTVV.

This clone was found a few times. The same CDR3 is also encoded by other DNA sequences in this sample. The chain combines TRBV7-7 with TRBJ1-1; no clear D gene. This CDR3 is 13 amino acids long. V was trimmed by 2 bases and J by 2 bases, leaving 6 bases between them. Germline V gene sequence: CDR1 SSHAT, CDR2 FNYEAQ (reference sequence). CDR3 amino acids: CASSLNRNTEAFF. CDR3 nucleotide sequence: TGTGCCAGCAGCTTAAACCGCAACACTGAAGCTTTCTTT.